Below are 29 T cell receptor beta chains sequenced from a single sample in a study of regulatory T cells in long-lasting Graves disease. The authors built TCR beta libraries using iRepertoire HTBI primers and Arm-PCR of CDR3 regions. Each CDR3 protein gets one entry after TCRdb re-called the multiplex PCR reads with MiXCR. The table has some 430,000 distinct CDR3 sequences, under 25% seen once. Described time point: persistent/refractory GD, antithyroid drugs over 5 years with positive TRAb. Extracted RNA from PBMCs served as the source of the TCR library. The sequences come from peripheral blood mononuclear cells (PBMCs), collected when the disease was refractory, from a patient treated with antithyroid drugs. Receptors originate from a female donor with Graves disease.

The chain uses TRBV20-1 and TRBJ1-2, with D unclear. CDR3 length: 13 residues. In germline, CDR1 is DFQATT, CDR2 SNEGSKA (reference sequence). V shed 6 bases and J shed 0 bases, with 11 bases lying between them. The CDR3 loop reads CSAPSGSNYGYTF. The CDR3 bases are TGCAGTGCCCCATCGGGGTCTAACTATGGCTACACCTTC.

This clonotype was seen a handful of times. The chain combines TRBV27 with TRBJ2-6, with 8 bases aligning to TRBD1. V trimming: 4 bases; J trimming: 0 bases; junction bases outside the gene matches: 8. This CDR3 region has 18 residues. CDR1 is MNHEY and CDR2 is SMNVEV in the germline V gene (reference sequence). Written as DNA, the CDR3 is TGTGCCAGCAGTTCACGGACAGGGTGGGGCTCTGGGGCCAACGTCCTGACTTTC. Its protein product is CASSSRTGWGSGANVLTF.

As for this clonotype: A much bigger clone sits one base away, suggesting this may be a read error. The genes are TRBV7-9 and TRBJ1-2, with no clear D. Germline CDR1 SEHNR, CDR2 FQNEAQ (reference sequence). The CDR3 loop spans 13 amino acids. V was trimmed by 3 bases and J by 4 bases, leaving 9 bases between them. The DNA of the CDR3 is TGTGCCAGCAGCTTTACCACCCCCTATGGCTACACCTTC. Translated, it gives CASSFTTPYGYTF.

This clonotype was found a few times. V and J are TRBV20-1 and TRBJ2-6, with a tentative D call TRBD1 (6 bases). V lost 6 bases and J 0 bases, leaving 15 bases between the germline ends. CDR3 length: 16 residues. Germline CDR1 reads DFQATT; CDR2 reads SNEGSKA (reference sequence). CDR3 in amino acids: CSASGTTPSGANVLTF. CDR3 in DNA: TGCAGTGCCTCCGGGACAACCCCCTCTGGGGCCAACGTCCTGACTTTC.

This clonotype was detected ten times or more. J is TRBJ2-7 and V is TRBV7-9; either TRBD1 or TRBD2 may fit D (5 bases each). V was trimmed by 6 bases and J by 3 bases, leaving 15 bases between them. Germline loops: CDR1 SEHNR, CDR2 FQNEAQ (reference sequence). The CDR3 spans 14 residues. CDR3 DNA sequence: TGTGCCAGCAGTGGCCAGGGAGACTACTACGAGCAGTACTTC. Protein product: CASSGQGDYYEQYF.

This clonotype was found many times. For the CDR3, the DNA is TGTGCCAGCAGCGACAGACTAGCGGGTAATCAAGAGACCCAGTACTTC. It codes for CASSDRLAGNQETQYF. The chain employs TRBV9 and TRBJ2-5; TRBD2 agrees at 10 bases. There are 16 residues in the CDR3. In germline, CDR1 is SGDLS, CDR2 YYNGEE. The junction had 7 bases not matched to a gene; V was cut back by 3 bases and J by 2 bases.

The CDR3 spells CASSLETGRTEAFF. For the CDR3, the DNA is TGTGCCAGCAGCTTAGAGACAGGGAGAACTGAAGCTTTCTTT. The rearrangement links TRBV7-8 to TRBJ1-1, with 7 positions matching TRBD1. The J segment lost 5 bases and the V segment lost 1 base, leaving 4 bases of the junction unmatched. CDR1 and CDR2 from the germline V gene are SGHVS and FQNEAQ. The CDR3 extends over 14 amino acids.

This clonotype was detected a few times. The rearrangement uses TRBV11-2 and TRBJ1-3; D is unresolved. V lost 4 bases to trimming and J lost 8 bases, with 15 bases between them. This CDR3 is 14 amino acids long. In germline, CDR1 is SGHAT, CDR2 FQNNGV. CDR3 in DNA: TGTGCCAGCAGCTCACCCAATCGCGCGGACACCATATATTTT. It specifies CASSSPNRADTIYF.

This clonotype has a count of ten or more. The rearrangement joins TRBV11-3 to TRBJ1-1; D not certain. The CDR3 is 13 amino acids. V lost 5 bases and J 3 bases, leaving 10 bases between the germline ends. The germline gives CDR1 SGHNT, CDR2 YENEEA. For the CDR3, the DNA is TGTGCCAGCAGCGTCAATCGTCACACTGAAGCTTTCTTT. It specifies CASSVNRHTEAFF. The full variable domain, in which reference TRBV11-3 and TRBJ1-1 provide the parts outside the CDR3, is EAGVVQSPRYKIIEKKQPVAFWCNPISGHNTLYWYLQNLGQGPELLIRYENEEAVDDSQLPKDRFSAERLKGVDSTLKIQPAELGDSAVYLCASSVNRHTEAFFGQGTRLTVV.

This clonotype was recorded at least ten times. The V gene is TRBV28, the J gene TRBJ2-7; D might be TRBD1 (6 bases). The germline gives CDR1 MDHEN, CDR2 SYDVKM. The CDR3 is made up of 12 amino acids. V lost 6 bases and J 2 bases, leaving 8 bases between the germline ends. CDR3 sequence (DNA): TGTGCCAGCAGGGGACAAGCCTACGAGCAGTACTTC. Translated: CASRGQAYEQYF.

V and J are TRBV7-2 and TRBJ2-7, with D hard to call. Trimming removed 3 bases at V and 5 bases at J, with 17 bases between. CDR1 and CDR2 from the germline V gene are SGHTA and FQGNSA. This CDR3 is 15 amino acids long. Here the CDR3 reads CASSFSALAPNEQYF. CDR3 bases: TGTGCCAGCAGCTTCAGCGCCCTCGCCCCCAACGAGCAGTACTTC.

This clonotype appeared a few times. The chain employs TRBV5-4 and TRBJ2-7, with 8 nucleotides matching TRBD1. V shed 0 bases, J shed 0 bases, and the junction held 5 bases outside the gene matches. From germline, CDR1 is SGHNT and CDR2 YYREEE (reference sequence). CDR3 size: 16 residues. The CDR3 reads CASSLEGTGASYEQYF. The CDR3 DNA reads TGTGCCAGCAGCTTGGAGGGGACAGGTGCCTCCTACGAGCAGTACTTC.

The table lists this clonotype with many counts. The V and J genes are TRBV28 and TRBJ2-2; TRBD2 aligns across 12 bases. This CDR3 spans 17 amino acids. V was pared by 6 bases and J by 4 bases, with 9 bases of the junction left unmatched. Germline V gene data show CDR1 as MDHEN and CDR2 as SYDVKM. Here the CDR3 reads CASRITSGGLSTGELFF. DNA for the CDR3: TGTGCCAGCAGGATTACTAGCGGGGGGCTGAGCACCGGGGAGCTGTTTTTT.

This sequence joins TRBV27 and TRBJ2-7; D not certain. CDR3 length: 15 residues. V lost 2 bases to trimming and J lost 0 bases, with 11 bases between them. Germline-derived CDR1 and CDR2 are MNHEY and SMNVEV (reference sequence). CDR3 protein: CASSLTPTLSYEQYF. CDR3 sequence (DNA): TGTGCCAGCAGTTTAACTCCCACCCTCTCCTACGAGCAGTACTTC.

The chain has TRBV7-6 and TRBJ2-7; unclear D gene. The germline V and J ends were trimmed by 1 base and 3 bases, with 13 bases remaining between them. The CDR3 is 15 residues long. From germline, CDR1 is SGHVS and CDR2 FNYEAQ. For the CDR3, the DNA is TGTGCCAGCAGCTTAGAAAAGAACAGCTACTACGAGCAGTACTTC. It is translated as CASSLEKNSYYEQYF.

The V and J genes are TRBV18 and TRBJ2-7; perhaps TRBD1 as D (6 bases). The CDR3 consists of 13 residues. Germline assignment: CDR1 KGHSH and CDR2 LQKENI. V was shortened by 6 bases and J by 5 bases, with 14 bases between the two germline ends. The CDR3 bases are TGTGCCAGCTCCCCTAGGACAGCCGACGAGCAGTACTTC. As protein: CASSPRTADEQYF.

This clonotype was recorded only once. V is TRBV7-9 and J is TRBJ1-2, with TRBD1 identical over 9 bases. Trimming at V came to 0 bases and at J to 4 bases, leaving 6 bases not matched to a gene. CDR1 is SEHNR, CDR2 FQNEAQ, per germline (reference sequence). The CDR3 extends over 16 amino acids. Written as DNA, the CDR3 is TGTGCCAGCAGCTTAGCGGGATACAGGGGGCTCTATGGCTACACCTTC. Translated: CASSLAGYRGLYGYTF.

V is TRBV12-3 or TRBV12-4 and J is TRBJ1-1; 9 positions agree with TRBD1. J lost 4 bases, V lost 6 bases, and 6 bases had no gene match. CDR3 size: 14 residues. The CDR3 bases are TGTGCCAGCAGACCTTACAGGGGGCCCACTGAAGCTTTCTTT. Its translation: CASRPYRGPTEAFF.

This clonotype was recorded at least ten times. The V gene is TRBV6-5, the J gene TRBJ2-5; TRBD2 matches at 7 bases. This CDR3 has 17 residues. Germline loops: CDR1 MNHEY, CDR2 SVGAGI. The V and J ends lost 4 bases and 5 bases, in that order; junction bases with no gene match: 16. The CDR3, as DNA: TGTGCCAGCAGTTTGTCCCCTAGCGGAGGACTGCTGGAGACCCAGTACTTC. It translates to CASSLSPSGGLLETQYF.

This clonotype came up many times. The V gene is TRBV12-3 or TRBV12-4, the J gene TRBJ2-5; no reliable D call. V lost 2 bases and J lost 8, with 15 bases in between. The CDR3 is 14 residues long. This CDR3 is CASSLLVAGETQYF. CDR3 sequence (DNA): TGTGCCAGCAGTTTATTAGTAGCCGGAGAAACCCAGTACTTC.

The table lists this clonotype with a few counts. The rearrangement links TRBV7-8 to TRBJ1-2, with D perhaps matching TRBD1 (5 bases). Per the germline V gene, CDR1 is SGHVS and CDR2 is FQNEAQ. The CDR3 spans 15 residues. V was shortened by 2 bases and J by 4 bases, with 14 bases between the two germline ends. CDR3 protein: CASSLLHPGGYGYTF. The CDR3 region has the DNA TGTGCCAGCAGCTTACTCCACCCTGGGGGCTATGGCTACACCTTC.

This chain uses TRBV28 with TRBJ2-2; 9 bases fit TRBD1. The germline CDR1 and CDR2 sequences are MDHEN and SYDVKM. There are 15 residues in the CDR3. The trim removed 6 bases at V and 6 bases at J, leaving 8 bases unmatched. CDR3 nucleotide sequence: TGTGCCAGCAGCTCCGGGACAGGGTTTTCCGGGGAGCTGTTTTTT. Translated, it gives CASSSGTGFSGELFF. The full variable domain, completed using reference TRBV28 and TRBJ2-2, is DVKVTQSSRYLVKRTGEKVFLECVQDMDHENMFWYRQDPGLGLRLIYFSYDVKMKEKGDIPEGYSVSREKKERFSLILESASTNQTSMYLCASSSGTGFSGELFFGEGSRLTVL.

The table lists this clonotype with many counts. This rearrangement joins TRBV28 to TRBJ1-5, with D tentatively TRBD1 (5 bases). Trimming shortened V by 2 bases and J by 5 bases, and 19 bases separated the two germline ends. This CDR3 has 17 amino acids. The germline V gene has CDR1 MDHEN and CDR2 SYDVKM. The CDR3 is CASSLRFPKEGHQPQHF. Here the CDR3 DNA reads TGTGCCAGCAGTTTACGGTTTCCGAAGGAGGGACATCAGCCCCAGCATTTT.

The CDR3 sequence is CASSQDYQRGWEKLFF. The CDR3 DNA reads as TGTGCCAGCAGCCAAGATTACCAGAGGGGGTGGGAAAAACTGTTTTTT. The V and J genes are TRBV4-2 and TRBJ1-4; tentative D call: TRBD1 (6 bases). The CDR3 runs to 16 residues. V was shortened by 0 bases and J by 8 bases, with 16 bases between the two germline ends. Germline V gives CDR1 LGHNA, CDR2 YNFKEQ.

This clonotype has ten or more counts. The chain recombines TRBV28 with TRBJ1-1, with D unresolved. V lost 1 base and J lost 2, with 5 bases in between. The length of the CDR3 is 13 residues. Germline CDR1 is MDHEN and CDR2 is SYDVKM. The CDR3 nucleotides read TGTGCCAGCAGTTTATTGAGCAACACTGAAGCTTTCTTT. It translates to CASSLLSNTEAFF.

This clonotype was counted many times. The rearrangement links TRBV11-2 to TRBJ1-2, with a tentative D call TRBD1 (5 bases). This CDR3 has 13 residues. Trimming shortened V by 3 bases and J by 4 bases, and 9 bases separated the two germline ends. Germline lookup yields CDR1 SGHAT and CDR2 FQNNGV. In DNA, the CDR3 is TGTGCCAGCAGCTTCGACAGCTCCTATGGCTACACCTTC. Translated, it gives CASSFDSSYGYTF. The whole variable domain, remainder taken from reference TRBV11-2 and TRBJ1-2, is EAGVAQSPRYKIIEKRQSVAFWCNPISGHATLYWYQQILGQGPKLLIQFQNNGVVDDSQLPKDRFSAERLKGVDSTLKIQPAKLEDSAVYLCASSFDSSYGYTFGSGTRLTVV.

The sample holds a few counts of this clonotype. The chain couples TRBV3-1 to TRBJ1-6; D is perhaps TRBD1 (6 bases). Germline values: CDR1 LGHDT, CDR2 YNNKEL (reference sequence). This CDR3 spans 18 amino acids. The germline V and J ends were trimmed by 1 base and 9 bases, with 22 bases remaining between them. CDR3 coding DNA: TGTGCCAGCAGCCAAGTTGAATTCCGGGGGCTTTCGTTTTCACCCCTCCACTTT. Amino acid sequence: CASSQVEFRGLSFSPLHF.

This clonotype showed up just once. The gene calls are TRBV20-1 and TRBJ1-4; unclear D gene. Looked up from germline, CDR1 is DFQATT and CDR2 is SNEGSKA (reference sequence). There are 13 residues in the CDR3. The V and J ends lost 0 bases and 8 bases respectively, with 10 bases between them. DNA of the CDR3: TGCAGTGCTAGAGATGGGCGTAAAGAAAAACTGTTTTTT. Its translation is CSARDGRKEKLFF.

This clonotype appeared many times. This chain links TRBV12-3 or TRBV12-4 with TRBJ1-2; the D is unclear. V was cut by 7 bases and J by 3 bases, with 15 bases left in between. The CDR3 is 14 amino acids. The CDR3 here is CASTLRRADYGYTF. The CDR3 DNA is TGTGCCAGCACTCTTAGGAGGGCGGACTATGGCTACACCTTC.